This entry features one T cell receptor (beta chain) sequence. Its matching antigen is unknown. V was clipped by 8 bases and J by 4 bases; unmatched bases: 7. From germline, CDR1 is SGHTA and CDR2 FQGNSA. CDR3 length: 13 residues. This record comes from a study of long-term antiretroviral therapy in people with HIV. The study's findings and limits: At every time point, clones expanded before ART dominated the repertoire. Blood obtained between the mid-2000s and the late 2010s may reflect older ART regimens.

At survey level, the immunoSEQ assay was run in its v3.0 version. Libraries were prepared by immunoSEQ multiplex PCR; TCRdb keeps only in-frame clonotypes and omits some of them. The sample consists of about 38,000 clones, roughly 80% of them appearing once. Sequencing used unsorted PBMCs, obtained 1.5 years after starting antiretroviral therapy. The sequence was obtained from a young man with HIV. The rearrangement joins TRBV7-2 to TRBJ2-5; 7 nucleotides align to TRBD1. This chain's CDR3 is CASAGQVRETQYF. The CDR3, as DNA: TGTGCCAGCGCCGGACAGGTTCGAGAGACCCAGTACTTC.